A selection of T cell receptor beta chains follows, all from one sample in a study of blood T cell repertoires in COVID-19. Profiling relied on immunoSEQ multiplex PCR, and the TCRdb table lists in-frame clones only, not all of them. The data contain 65,000 to 70,000 clones, approximately 79% of them seen just once; the ten biggest clones take up about 6%. The sample was peripheral blood. Receptor source: a woman aged 55-69 years with acute or convalescent COVID-19. CDR3s include the opening cysteine and the closing phenylalanine or tryptophan. A D gene is named only where the DNA matches it firmly. Clone size appears in some rows only: once, few, many, or a class for an expanded clone.

v_call	j_call	d_call	clone_size	cdr3_nt	cdr3_aa
TRBV21-1	TRBJ2-7	-	-	TGTGCCAGCAGCAAAGCGCGACTAGCGGGGGGGTATAACGAGCAGTACTTC	CASSKARLAGGYNEQYF
TRBV28	TRBJ1-3	-	-	TGTGCCAGCAGTCCCCAGTTCAGAATCTCTGGAAACACCATATATTTT	CASSPQFRISGNTIYF
TRBV6-1	TRBJ2-1	TRBD2	-	TGTGCCAGCACCGGGACTAGAGGAGGCAATGAGCAGTTCTTC	CASTGTRGGNEQFF
TRBV9	TRBJ2-3	-	-	TGTGCCAGCAGCTTCCTCCCAGCAGATACGCAGTATTTT	CASSFLPADTQYF
TRBV11-1	TRBJ2-7	-	once	TGTGCCAGCAGCTTCGGAGGGACAGTCAACGAGCAGTACTTC	CASSFGGTVNEQYF
TRBV7-3	TRBJ1-2	TRBD1	-	TGTGCCAGCAGCCAAGGACAGGGGTATGGCTACACCTTC	CASSQGQGYGYTF
TRBV7-8	TRBJ1-2	TRBD1	-	TGTGCCAGCAGAGATCAGGGGGCTGGCTATGGCTACACCTTC	CASRDQGAGYGYTF
TRBV10-3	TRBJ2-7	TRBD2	-	TGTGCCATCAGGGAAATAGCGGGGGGGCGCGAGCAGTACTTC	CAIREIAGGREQYF
TRBV6-2/TRBV6-3	TRBJ2-1	TRBD2	-	TGTGCCAGCATCCCGGGGGGGCGAAACAATGAGCAGTTCTTC	CASIPGGRNNEQFF
TRBV14	TRBJ2-4	-	-	TGTGCCAGCAGCGCACAGGTACCGCTAGCCAAAAACATTCAGTACTTC	CASSAQVPLAKNIQYF
TRBV27	TRBJ2-7	-	-	TGTGCCAGCAGCAATCTAGCTACCTACGAGCAGTACTTC	CASSNLATYEQYF
TRBV6-1	TRBJ1-1	-	-	TGTGCCAGCAGTGAAGGACTGGCGGCGGTAGCTTTCTTT	CASSEGLAAVAFF
TRBV3-1/TRBV3-2	TRBJ1-1	-	-	TGTGCCAGCAGCCAAGCCTCGGGAGAGAACACTGAAGCTTTCTTT	CASSQASGENTEAFF
TRBV6-2/TRBV6-3	TRBJ2-7	-	-	TGTGCCAGCAGCCCGTTATCCTACGAGCAGTACTTC	CASSPLSYEQYF
TRBV6-2/TRBV6-3	TRBJ2-7	-	-	TGTGCCAGCAGTCTCCGGACAGCCTACGAGCAGTACTTC	CASSLRTAYEQYF
TRBV5-1	TRBJ1-2	-	-	TGCGCCAGCAGCCGAACCAGGGGAATTGATGGCTACACCTTC	CASSRTRGIDGYTF
TRBV5-6	TRBJ2-7	-	-	TGTGCCAGCAGCTTGGCTCAGGAACACGAGCAGTACTTC	CASSLAQEHEQYF
TRBV7-8	TRBJ2-3	-	-	TGTGCCAGCAGCTTAGGAAGGGGATCCACAGATACGCAGTATTTT	CASSLGRGSTDTQYF
TRBV7-3	TRBJ2-2	TRBD1	-	TGTGCCAGCAGTATAACAGGGGGCTCAGGCGGGGAGCTGTTTTTT	CASSITGGSGGELFF
TRBV28	TRBJ2-3	TRBD1	-	TGTGCCAGCAGTGGACCGGGACAGGGGAAGTATTTT	CASSGPGQGKYF